The present entry profiles one T cell receptor (beta chain) with its context. This receptor's antigen is unknown. No base quality values were provided; no much bigger clone lies one nucleotide off. The data are from a study of post-analysis software for immune sequencing data (dated by TCRdb to the mid-2010s). Concerning the study at large: The recorded disease courses included relapsing-remitting, secondary progressive and progressive-relapsing multiple sclerosis, and some patients had no subtype annotation. Patient repertoires were compared against around 10 previously published healthy control repertoires from donors aged 6 to 25 years. A subset of samples was prepared in parallel using single-end sample barcoding, then pooled and co-amplified after Illumina adapter ligation.

The paper's findings and limits, for the study overall: The multiple sclerosis patient group was slightly younger than the control group. Patients showed significantly higher frequencies than controls for 4 or 5 TRBV segments, among them TRBV5-6, TRBV5-1 and TRBV20-1. Direct clustering with F measure showed strong co-clustering of samples prepared in the same batch, prompting a batch-effect correction. Normalized Chao1 diversity was significantly lower in multiple sclerosis patients than controls, suggesting substantial peripheral T-cell clonal expansion.

The V and J ends are trimmed by 7 bases and 9 bases, leaving 16 bases between them. Counted from cysteine to phenylalanine, this CDR3 has 13 amino acids. Only the CDR3 region is kept as DNA, spanning 39 bases read in frame from base 1. The library was built by means of PCR. Sequencing was carried out with an Illumina HiSeq 2500. Unique molecular identifiers were incorporated into TCR beta cDNA libraries to reduce PCR and sequencing biases. Approximately 500,000 cDNA molecules were obtained per 1 to 10 million input T cells, so each molecule approximated one T cell. The patient libraries were prepared and sequenced using the same protocol as the earlier healthy control dataset. Within a given batch, samples were prepared together, multiplexed and sequenced on the same HiSeq lane. The original methods were these. MIGEC handled the raw barcoded reads, throwing out single-read molecular identifier groups before consensus assembly and CDR3 extraction. VDJtools was used for post-analysis of the clonotype tables, with diversity normalized by down-sampling every dataset to the smallest sample size. To correct batch-related cross-sample contamination, repertoire overlap clustering matched CDR3 amino acid sequences but not nucleotide sequences. TCRdb took the public reads, trimmed them with fastp at Q25, ran MiXCR for clone calling and kept in-frame beta chains. Every distinct CDR3 protein forms one entry, paired with its most common genes and DNA. Clone size and V and J calls follow TCRdb, not the original study. For this sample there are 450,000 to 700,000 distinct CDR3 sequences; roughly 40% appear just once. Over 1.5% of the sample goes to the ten largest clones.

To demonstrate the VDJtools post-analysis software, the study profiled TCR beta repertoires from the peripheral blood of 13 young patients with multiple sclerosis. The patients with multiple sclerosis were children and adolescents between about 6 and 16 years of age. The source material was blood. The receptor comes from a girl between 10 and 17 years old with multiple sclerosis. The rearrangement joined TRBV12-3 or TRBV12-4 to TRBJ2-1; TRBD2 is a weak D gene call, 6 bases matching. The sequenced DNA is TGTGCCAGCACCGCGGAGGGTGGAGCTGAGCAGTTCTTC. The resulting protein is CASTAEGGAEQFF.